The TCR beta chain under discussion was sequenced for a study of prognosis after radiotherapy for stage I lung cancer. Study in general: Each patient with non-small cell lung cancer was deemed medically inoperable. Stereotactic body radiotherapy was never combined with concurrent therapy in any patient.

At least ten counts were recorded for this clonotype. Its antigen is undetermined. The CDR3 has 12 amino acids. Trimming left V 6 bases short and J 0 bases short, with 5 bases between. The germline CDR1 and CDR2 sequences are MNHNS and SASEGT. Amplicons of TCR beta CDR3 were generated from genomic DNA by two-round multiplex PCR. Every TRBV and TRBJ gene had its own specific primer in first-round PCR. MiXCR, applied by TCRdb to the multiplex PCR reads, yields one record per CDR3 protein. The sample records fewer than 40,000 distinct CDR3 sequences, roughly two fifths being singletons. Study conclusions and caveats: Differential TRBV and TRBJ gene usage was reported between patients with metastases and patients without them.

Uniform node negativity on CT and PET/CT characterised the cohort, and no patient had undergone prior chemotherapy or radiotherapy or presented other malignancies. The J gene is TRBJ1-1, the V gene TRBV6-1; no definite D call. The source of this sequence is a donor over 45 with non-small cell lung cancer. The source was PBMCs, collected before or after stereotactic body radiation therapy (not recorded which). The CDR3 DNA sequence: TGTGCCAGCAGCAACATGAACACTGAAGCTTTCTTT. It is translated as CASSNMNTEAFF.